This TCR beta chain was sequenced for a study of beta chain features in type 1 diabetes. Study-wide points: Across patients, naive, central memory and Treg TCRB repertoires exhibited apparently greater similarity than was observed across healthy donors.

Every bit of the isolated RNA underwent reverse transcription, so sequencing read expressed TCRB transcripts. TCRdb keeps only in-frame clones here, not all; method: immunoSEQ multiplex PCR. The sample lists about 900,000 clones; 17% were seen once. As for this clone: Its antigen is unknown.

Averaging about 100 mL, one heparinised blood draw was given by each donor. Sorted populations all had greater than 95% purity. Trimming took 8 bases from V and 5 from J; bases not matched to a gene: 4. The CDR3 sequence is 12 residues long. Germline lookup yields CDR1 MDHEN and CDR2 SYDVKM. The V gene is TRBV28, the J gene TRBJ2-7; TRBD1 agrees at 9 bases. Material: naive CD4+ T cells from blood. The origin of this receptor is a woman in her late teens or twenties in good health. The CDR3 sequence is CASRDRVHEQYF. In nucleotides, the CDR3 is TGTGCCAGCCGGGACAGGGTCCACGAGCAGTACTTC. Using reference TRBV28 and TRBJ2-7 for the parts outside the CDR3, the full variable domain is DVKVTQSSRYLVKRTGEKVFLECVQDMDHENMFWYRQDPGLGLRLIYFSYDVKMKEKGDIPEGYSVSREKKERFSLILESASTNQTSMYLCASRDRVHEQYFGPGTRLTVT.